This TCR beta chain came from a study of T cell responses to AZD1222 COVID-19 vaccine. Note on this clone: The antigen is unknown.

Data came from immunoSEQ multiplex PCR; TCRdb stores just in-frame clones and leaves some out. The sample includes approximately 130,000 clones, approximately 90% of them seen just once. The CDR3 spans 17 residues. Looked up from germline, CDR1 is SGHVS and CDR2 is FNYEAQ. Trimming took off 2 bases at V and 4 bases at J, with 20 bases between the two ends. Samples with a second dose at about 4 or about 12 weeks were pooled together. Study-level points and caveats: Donors skewed white British and female; clonal diversity was possibly underestimated. In all cases, repertoires were sampled only after the peak T cell response.

This clonotype was sampled from an adult who received the AZD1222 COVID-19 vaccine. V gene TRBV7-6 combines with J gene TRBJ1-1, with D unresolved. This material consisted of peripheral blood, taken 28 days after the second AZD1222 dose. CDR3 nucleotides: TGTGCCAGCAGCTTATCGCGAGGCGCGGGCGTCGGCACTGAAGCTTTCTTT. The encoded protein is CASSLSRGAGVGTEAFF.